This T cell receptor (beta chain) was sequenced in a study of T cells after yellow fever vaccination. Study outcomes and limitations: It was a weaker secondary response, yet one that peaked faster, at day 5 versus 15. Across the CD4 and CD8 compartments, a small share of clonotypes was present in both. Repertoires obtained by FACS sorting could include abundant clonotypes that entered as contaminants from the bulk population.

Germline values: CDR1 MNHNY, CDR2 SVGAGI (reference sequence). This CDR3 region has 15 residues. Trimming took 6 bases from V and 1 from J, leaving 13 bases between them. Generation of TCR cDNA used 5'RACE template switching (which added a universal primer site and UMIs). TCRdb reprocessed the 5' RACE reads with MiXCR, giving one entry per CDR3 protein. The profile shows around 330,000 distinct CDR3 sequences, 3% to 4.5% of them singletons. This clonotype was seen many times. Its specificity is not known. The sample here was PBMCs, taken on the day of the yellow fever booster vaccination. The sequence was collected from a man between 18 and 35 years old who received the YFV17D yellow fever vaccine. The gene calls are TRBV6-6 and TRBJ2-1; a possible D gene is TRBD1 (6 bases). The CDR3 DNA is TGTGCCAGCAGCCTCCAAGGGGGATCCTACAATGAGCAGTTCTTC. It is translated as CASSLQGGSYNEQFF.